The following is a T cell receptor beta chain sequence with its context. The germline V gene encodes CDR1 MNHEY and CDR2 SMNVEV (reference sequence). J gave up 7 bases and V 9 bases, and 9 bases lay outside the gene matches. The CDR3 runs to 16 residues. The source of the sample is a study of shared clonotypes between healthy human individuals. Sequencing used immunoSEQ multiplex PCR; TCRdb keeps in-frame clones, though not all of them. The table records 2 million to 3 million clones, more than 85% of them present only once. The genes are TRBV27 and TRBJ2-1; TRBD2 matches 16 bases. The TCR sequence derives from a young man in good health. Some clones in this sample may be carry-over from other donors' samples. Material: naive CD4+ T cells from PBMCs. The subset: CD45RA+ positively selected. Written as DNA, the CDR3 is TGTGCCAGTAAGGGACTAGCGGGAGGGAGTGTGAATGAGCAGTTCTTC. Amino acid sequence: CASKGLAGGSVNEQFF.